This entry concerns a single T cell receptor (beta chain). Antigen: not known. The sample comes from a study of post-analysis software for immune sequencing data. Study-wide context: The patients showed relapsing-remitting, secondary progressive and progressive-relapsing multiple sclerosis courses. The study's findings and limits: The study found TRBV5-6, TRBV5-1 and TRBV20-1 among five or six TRBV segments more frequent in patients than controls. Significantly decreased normalized Chao1 diversity was recorded for multiple sclerosis patients relative to controls. Same-batch preparations were strongly co-clustered by F measure.

This CDR3 region has 13 residues. Per the germline V gene, CDR1 is SEHNR and CDR2 is FQNEAQ (reference sequence). Between the trimmed V and J ends, which lost 4 bases and 1 base, there was a span of 7 bases. Unique molecular identifiers featured in each of the TCR beta cDNA libraries. The source material, roughly 0.9 to 11 million T cells, gave rise to about 520,000 cDNA molecules. TCRdb re-analysed the PCR reads in MiXCR, keeping a single row per CDR3 protein. Among some 370,000 distinct CDR3 sequences listed, approximately 33% were seen once. This TCR was sampled from a girl under 18 with multiple sclerosis. J is TRBJ1-1 and V is TRBV7-9; D gene unclear. Sequencing input: blood. The CDR3 sequence: CASSSPTNTEAFF. The CDR3 bases are TGTGCCAGCAGCTCACCCACGAACACTGAAGCTTTCTTT.